One and the same sample provided the 15 T cell receptor beta chains below, sequenced in a study of blood T cells in healthy people across ages. Using a J-beta primer mix together with a sample-barcoded 5' primer, a second PCR was run for about 7 to 12 cycles. One entry per CDR3 protein results from TCRdb running MiXCR on the 5' RACE reads. The sample includes hundreds of thousands of distinct CDR3 sequences, 58% of them seen just once. The specimen sequenced was blood. The receptors come from a man aged 55-75 years in good health.

The chain links TRBV6-2 or TRBV6-3 to TRBJ2-3; 7 nucleotides align to TRBD1. J was trimmed by 10 bases and V by 0 bases; bases with no gene match: 19. This CDR3 contains 18 residues. Germline V gives CDR1 MNHEY, CDR2 SVGEGT. CDR3 DNA sequence: TGTGCCAGCAGTTACTCGATGCAGGACCCCACATCCCAGGGGGCGCAGTATTTT. This translates into CASSYSMQDPTSQGAQYF.

This rearrangement joins TRBV5-1 to TRBJ1-2; D uncertain. The V gene lost 0 bases and the J gene lost 7 bases, with 13 bases spanning the gap. CDR1 SGHRS and CDR2 YFSETQ come from the germline V gene. There are 14 residues in the CDR3. The CDR3 protein is CASSLGQTLIGYTF. CDR3 DNA: TGCGCCAGCAGCTTGGGGCAGACCCTTATTGGCTACACCTTC.

The chain uses TRBV5-1 and TRBJ2-5, with D maybe TRBD1 (7 bases). Germline values: CDR1 SGHRS, CDR2 YFSETQ. The CDR3 is 16 residues long. Trimming left V 4 bases short and J 5 bases short, with 21 bases between. The chain's CDR3 is CASSKLPGGLVETQYF. The CDR3 DNA follows: TGCGCCAGCAGCAAACTCCCAGGGGGGTTAGTGGAGACCCAGTACTTC.

The genes are TRBV12-3 or TRBV12-4 and TRBJ2-7; TRBD1 aligns across 7 bases. With the DNA end fitting TRBJ2-5 better, the J assignment may be wrong. This CDR3 spans 13 amino acids. CDR3 protein: CASSQGQTGTQYF. CDR3 nucleotides: TGTGCCAGCAGCCAGGGACAGACCGGGACCCAGTACTTC.

The rearrangement links TRBV2 to TRBJ2-7; 13 bases line up with TRBD2. With the DNA end fitting TRBJ2-1 better, the J assignment may be wrong. Germline values: CDR1 SNHLY, CDR2 FYNNEI. CDR3 length: 15 residues. The CDR3: CASSGTSGGVGEQFF. In DNA form, the CDR3 reads TGTGCCAGCAGTGGGACTAGCGGGGGAGTGGGTGAGCAGTTCTTC.

J is TRBJ2-5 and V is TRBV5-1; possibly TRBD1 for D (5 bases). The germline V gene has CDR1 SGHRS and CDR2 YFSETQ. V was clipped by 1 base and J by 6 bases, with 10 bases between them. The CDR3 consists of 13 residues. CDR3 sequence: CASSLLGQKTQYF. CDR3 nucleotide sequence: TGCGCCAGCAGCTTGTTAGGACAAAAGACCCAGTACTTC.

Note on this clonotype: The junction and the germline gene differ at one end; a read error may be behind it. The chain carries TRBV20-1 and TRBJ2-4; TRBD2 matches at 10 bases. The end of the DNA is better explained by TRBJ2-5, so the J call may be wrong. Germline V gene sequence: CDR1 DFQATT, CDR2 SNEGSKA (reference sequence). This CDR3 is built from 14 residues. The CDR3 sequence is CGAREGLAQETQYF. CDR3 nucleotide sequence: TGCGGTGCTAGAGAGGGACTAGCGCAAGAGACCCAGTACTTC.

The chain recombines TRBV7-2 with TRBJ2-3; D gene uncertain. This CDR3 region has 13 residues. Trimming shortened V by 5 bases and J by 6 bases, and 12 bases separated the two germline ends. Germline-derived CDR1 and CDR2 are SGHTA and FQGNSA. CDR3 sequence (DNA): TGTGCCAGCAGCGTTGGCATCAGGGATACGCAGTATTTT. Translated: CASSVGIRDTQYF. Looking up the rest from reference TRBV7-2 and TRBJ2-3 gives the full variable domain: GAGVSQSPSNKVTEKGKDVELRCDPISGHTALYWYRQSLGQGLEFLIYFQGNSAPDKSGLPSDRFSAERTGGSVSTLTIQRTQQEDSAVYLCASSVGIRDTQYFGPGTRLTVL.

The V and J genes are TRBV18 and TRBJ2-7; a weak D match, TRBD1 (6 bases). The last part of the DNA fits TRBJ2-5 better; the J call may be wrong. The CDR3 extends over 16 amino acids. The germline V gene has CDR1 KGHSH and CDR2 LQKENI. The CDR3, as DNA: TGTGCCAGCTCACCGACCCGGACAGCCGTCCAAGAGACCCAGTACTTC. Amino acids: CASSPTRTAVQETQYF.

This clonotype was counted once. The chain is built from TRBV29-1 and TRBJ2-7; D uncertain. Per the germline V gene, CDR1 is SQVTM and CDR2 is ANQGSEA. The germline V and J ends were trimmed by 6 bases and 1 base, with 10 bases remaining between them. The length of the CDR3 is 12 residues. The CDR3 region is CSVKHVSYEQYF. The CDR3 DNA sequence: TGCAGCGTCAAACACGTTTCCTACGAGCAGTACTTC.

V and J are TRBV7-6 and TRBJ2-6; D is perhaps TRBD2 (5 bases). From germline, CDR1 is SGHVS and CDR2 FNYEAQ. This CDR3 comprises 16 residues. Trimming pared 2 bases from V and 2 bases from J, leaving 10 bases between. CDR3 coding DNA: TGTGCCAGCAGCTTAATTCGGGGTCCTGGGGCCAACGTCCTGACTTTC. Amino acid sequence: CASSLIRGPGANVLTF.

V gene TRBV5-1 combines with J gene TRBJ2-3; 8 bases match TRBD1. V dropped 3 bases and J dropped 4; count of bases not matched to a gene: 1. There are 13 residues in the CDR3. Per germline, CDR1 SGHRS and CDR2 YFSETQ. The CDR3 loop reads CASSWGQADTQYF. The CDR3 DNA follows: TGCGCCAGCAGCTGGGGACAGGCAGATACGCAGTATTTT.

The V and J genes are TRBV6-1 and TRBJ2-7, with D possibly TRBD1 on 5 matching bases. The germline gives CDR1 MNHNS, CDR2 SASEGT. This CDR3 contains 17 residues. Trimming left V 8 bases short and J 5 bases short, with 28 bases between. The CDR3 is CASARSRGAPGPNEQYF. CDR3 coding DNA: TGTGCCAGCGCGCGATCAAGGGGCGCCCCCGGACCCAACGAGCAGTACTTC.

This clonotype was picked up one time. This chain uses TRBV9 with TRBJ1-1, with D tentatively TRBD1 (5 bases). The CDR3 extends over 14 amino acids. Per germline, CDR1 SGDLS and CDR2 YYNGEE. V dropped 3 bases and J dropped 0 bases, with 9 bases sitting between them. Here the CDR3 reads CASSEGTVNTEAFF. The CDR3 DNA is TGTGCCAGCAGCGAGGGGACGGTGAACACTGAAGCTTTCTTT. Drawing the rest from reference TRBV9 and TRBJ1-1, the complete variable domain is DSGVTQTPKHLITATGQRVTLRCSPRSGDLSVYWYQQSLDQGLQFLIQYYNGEERAKGNILERFSAQQFPDLHSELNLSSLELGDSALYFCASSEGTVNTEAFFGQGTRLTVV.

The chain is built from TRBV3-1 and TRBJ2-1; 10 bases map to TRBD1. This CDR3 is 16 amino acids long. The ends lost 2 bases at V and 4 bases at J; junction bases unmatched: 5. Germline CDR1 LGHDT, CDR2 YNNKEL (reference sequence). This chain's CDR3 is CASSQTRQGAYNEQFF. As DNA, the CDR3 is TGTGCCAGCAGCCAAACCCGACAGGGGGCTTACAATGAGCAGTTCTTC.